The TCR beta chain under discussion was sequenced for a study of shared clonotypes between healthy human individuals. At the level of the study: A couple of female and a few male donors aged 18 to 49 were enrolled.

Study results and limitations: Several donors had 4% to 6.5% of their naive CD4 clonotypes in common. Clonotypes not shared had lower generation probabilities than those common to all four donors.

Selected positively for CCR7 and CD45RO-negative, naive CD8 cells excluded terminally differentiated effector memory CD45RA+ cells. This CDR3 contains 12 residues. Germline CDR1 is PRHDT and CDR2 is FYEKMQ (reference sequence). Trimming removed 1 base from V and 2 bases from J, with 2 bases in between. Genomic DNA of every subset was divided equally among multiple immunoSEQ plates. The assay was immunoSEQ multiplex PCR, and TCRdb's table has in-frame clones only and misses some. This table has some 2.1 million clones, about 95% appearing once. Turning to this clone: Antigen: not known.

The genes are TRBV13 and TRBJ2-5; D is undetermined. Sequences were obtained from naive CD8+ T cells sorted from blood. The clonotype originates from a man between 18 and 29 years old in good health. The CDR3 DNA reads TGTGCCAGCAGCTTAGATCAAGAGACCCAGTACTTC. Encoded protein: CASSLDQETQYF.